This T cell receptor beta chain is drawn from a study of blood T cell repertoires in COVID-19. This clone was seen only once. Repertoires were generated with immunoSEQ multiplex PCR, while TCRdb's copy carries only in-frame clones and drops some. The data hold 85,000 to 90,000 clones, with roughly 86% observed a single time. Sequenced sample: peripheral blood. The sequence was obtained from a woman older than 75 with acute or convalescent COVID-19.

In DNA, the CDR3 is TGTGCCAGCAGCCCGGGGGGTGCGGGGGGGACAGATACGCAGTATTTT. Its translation is CASSPGGAGGTDTQYF. V is TRBV7-2 and J is TRBJ2-3, with 9 bases that match TRBD2. The length of the CDR3 is 16 residues. J lost 3 bases, V lost 5 bases, and 9 bases had no gene match. In germline, CDR1 is SGHTA, CDR2 FQGNSA.